This T cell receptor (beta chain) was retrieved from a study of OX40 agonist ivuxolimab in advanced cancers. Study overall: Partial responses were observed in three patients, of whom one had hepatocellular carcinoma and two had cutaneous melanoma.

Overall study results and limits: Relative to CD4+, CD8+ T cells held more expanded clones on average.

The CDR3 extends over 15 amino acids. Germline lookup yields CDR1 SGDLS and CDR2 YYNGEE. The junction had 6 bases not matched to a gene; V was cut back by 4 bases and J by 0 bases. Method: immunoSEQ multiplex PCR; TCRdb's copy keeps in-frame clones and lacks some. The sample shows tens of thousands of clones, roughly 90% of them seen only once. This clone was counted between two and nine times. What it binds is unknown. The source was CD4+ or CD8+ T cells sorted from blood, collected in a trial of the OX40 agonist ivuxolimab. The TCR comes from an adult with an advanced solid tumor such as melanoma, head and neck, liver or kidney cancer. The genes are TRBV9 and TRBJ1-2, with TRBD1 matching over 7 bases. CDR3 bases: TGTGCCAGCAGCTCGGGTGGACAGGCTAACTATGGCTACACCTTC. This codes for CASSSGGQANYGYTF.